This T cell receptor beta chain stems from a study of T cells in Graves' hyperthyroidism and ophthalmopathy. Overall study: Peripheral blood was obtained at initial diagnosis, preceding any treatment. General study findings and limits: Most clonotypes expanded in the thyroid (above 0.001) were also present in blood.

Orbital computed tomography and thyroid ultrasound, together with serum TRAb and thyroxine and clinical symptoms, were used for diagnoses. Fresh peripheral blood, less than 11 ml of it, supplied the PBMCs. It was RNA transcripts that yielded the amplified TCR beta CDR3 regions. Primed by the HTBI set, a first-round RT-PCR was run on the TCR CDR3. TCRdb itself ran the multiplex PCR reads through MiXCR, one entry per CDR3 protein. The sample consists of fewer than 750,000 distinct CDR3 sequences, roughly 15% of them appearing once. In this sample, this clonotype turned up a few times. What it binds is unknown. Sample: blood. The sequence was collected from a woman in her 50s with Graves' ophthalmopathy.

CDR3 nucleotides: TGCAGTGCTCGGACAGGCGGTAGGGCCAACGTCCTGACTTTC. Its translation is CSARTGGRANVLTF. This sequence joins TRBV20-1 and TRBJ2-6; TRBD1 agrees at 7 bases. This CDR3 has 14 residues. Losses at the gene ends were 5 bases for V and 5 bases for J; bases not matched to a gene: 6. Looked up from germline, CDR1 is DFQATT and CDR2 is SNEGSKA (reference sequence).